A selection of T cell receptor beta chains follows, all from one sample in a study of T cells after yellow fever vaccination. TCRdb reprocessed the 5' RACE reads with MiXCR, giving one entry per CDR3 protein. The sample carries some 300,000 distinct CDR3 sequences, 8% to 9.5% recorded once. The sample consisted of PBMCs, taken approximately 40 days after the first yellow fever vaccination. The source is a man between 18 and 29 years old who received the YFV17D yellow fever vaccine. CDR3s include the opening cysteine and the closing phenylalanine or tryptophan. Each record gives: CDR3 DNA, CDR3 protein, clone size, D gene, J gene, V gene, CDR3 length. D genes are given only for firm matches. Some rows mark clone size as missing; the rest say once, few, many or name a class of expanded clone.

cdr3_nt: TGTGCCAGCAGTTTATCACAGGGGGTATACGAGCAGTACTTC
cdr3_aa: CASSLSQGVYEQYF
clone_size: many
d_call: TRBD1
j_call: TRBJ2-7
v_call: TRBV12-3/TRBV12-4
cdr3_length: 14

cdr3_nt: TGTGCCAGCTCACTCGGGACAGGGGGCGGTAATCCACCCCTCCACTTT
cdr3_aa: CASSLGTGGGNPPLHF
clone_size: -
d_call: TRBD1
j_call: TRBJ1-6
v_call: TRBV18
cdr3_length: 16

cdr3_nt: TGTGCCAGCAGCATGGACAGGGGCATCTCTGGGGCCAACGTCCTGACTTTC
cdr3_aa: CASSMDRGISGANVLTF
clone_size: -
d_call: TRBD1
j_call: TRBJ2-6
v_call: TRBV5-6
cdr3_length: 17

cdr3_nt: TGCGCCAGCTCCGGGACAGGGAGGAATCTGGCATATGGCTACACCTTC
cdr3_aa: CASSGTGRNLAYGYTF
clone_size: -
d_call: TRBD1
j_call: TRBJ1-2
v_call: TRBV10-1
cdr3_length: 16

cdr3_nt: TGTGCCAGCAGCTTAGAGGCAGGGCCGCGGCAGCCCCAGCATTTT
cdr3_aa: CASSLEAGPRQPQHF
clone_size: -
d_call: -
j_call: TRBJ1-5
v_call: TRBV11-2
cdr3_length: 15

cdr3_nt: TGTGCCAGCAGCTCAACAGTCTCTGGAAACACCATATATTTT
cdr3_aa: CASSSTVSGNTIYF
clone_size: -
d_call: -
j_call: TRBJ1-3
v_call: TRBV12-3/TRBV12-4
cdr3_length: 14

cdr3_nt: TGTGCCAGCAGCTTAGGCGGGGCAGGGGTAGGGGAAAAACTGTTTTTT
cdr3_aa: CASSLGGAGVGEKLFF
clone_size: -
d_call: -
j_call: TRBJ1-4
v_call: TRBV7-2
cdr3_length: 16

cdr3_nt: TGTGCCAGCTCCCCCCCCGTTGCTGATACGCAGTATTTT
cdr3_aa: CASSPPVADTQYF
clone_size: many
d_call: -
j_call: TRBJ2-3
v_call: TRBV18
cdr3_length: 13

cdr3_nt: TGCGCCAGCAGCTCGGAGGCCATAGATACGCAGTATTTT
cdr3_aa: CASSSEAIDTQYF
clone_size: few
d_call: -
j_call: TRBJ2-3
v_call: TRBV5-1
cdr3_length: 13

cdr3_nt: TGTGCCACCGGCACAGATACGCAGTATTTT
cdr3_aa: CATGTDTQYF
clone_size: many
d_call: -
j_call: TRBJ2-3
v_call: TRBV12-3/TRBV12-4
cdr3_length: 10

cdr3_nt: TGTGCCACCAGCAGGGGGACCAGGGAGGAAGAGACCCAGTACTTC
cdr3_aa: CATSRGTREEETQYF
clone_size: -
d_call: -
j_call: TRBJ2-5
v_call: TRBV15
cdr3_length: 15

cdr3_nt: TGTGCCATCAGCCGAGAGGGTAGCGGGGAGTATACGCAGTATTTT
cdr3_aa: CAISREGSGEYTQYF
clone_size: -
d_call: TRBD2
j_call: TRBJ2-3
v_call: TRBV10-3
cdr3_length: 15

cdr3_nt: TGCAGTGCCCGTGCGGGGCGTACTGAAGCTTTCTTT
cdr3_aa: CSARAGRTEAFF
clone_size: -
d_call: -
j_call: TRBJ1-1
v_call: TRBV20-1
cdr3_length: 12

cdr3_nt: TGCGCCAGCAGCTTGGAGGGACTAGTCCAAGAGACCCAGTACTTC
cdr3_aa: CASSLEGLVQETQYF
clone_size: many
d_call: TRBD2
j_call: TRBJ2-5
v_call: TRBV5-1
cdr3_length: 15

cdr3_nt: TGTGCCACCGGGACAGGGTTCTCCACCGGGGAGCTGTTTTTT
cdr3_aa: CATGTGFSTGELFF
clone_size: -
d_call: TRBD1
j_call: TRBJ2-2
v_call: TRBV6-1
cdr3_length: 14

cdr3_nt: TGTGCCAGCTCACTTGGGACAGGGGCGCTCAATGAGCAGTTCTTC
cdr3_aa: CASSLGTGALNEQFF
clone_size: -
d_call: TRBD1
j_call: TRBJ2-1
v_call: TRBV18
cdr3_length: 15

cdr3_nt: TGTGCCAGCAGTTCCACACAGGGTGCAGGCAATTCACCCCTCCACTTT
cdr3_aa: CASSSTQGAGNSPLHF
clone_size: few
d_call: -
j_call: TRBJ1-6
v_call: TRBV12-3/TRBV12-4
cdr3_length: 16

cdr3_nt: TGCAGCGTTGAAGAGGAGCCTGGGTCACCCCTCCACTTT
cdr3_aa: CSVEEEPGSPLHF
clone_size: few
d_call: -
j_call: TRBJ1-6
v_call: TRBV29-1
cdr3_length: 13

cdr3_nt: TGCGCCAGCAGCCAAGTACGGGGGCCGGCCCCAGATACGCAGTATTTT
cdr3_aa: CASSQVRGPAPDTQYF
clone_size: few
d_call: -
j_call: TRBJ2-3
v_call: TRBV4-1
cdr3_length: 16

cdr3_nt: TGTGCCAGCAGCTTACGCGGGGTTCCGATCTATGGCTACACCTTC
cdr3_aa: CASSLRGVPIYGYTF
clone_size: few
d_call: -
j_call: TRBJ1-2
v_call: TRBV7-9
cdr3_length: 15

cdr3_nt: TGCGCCAGCAGCTTAGGTAGTTCCCGCACAGATACGCAGTATTTT
cdr3_aa: CASSLGSSRTDTQYF
clone_size: few
d_call: -
j_call: TRBJ2-3
v_call: TRBV5-1
cdr3_length: 15

cdr3_nt: TGCGCCAGCAGCTTGGAGGGGGCATACAATGAGCAGTTCTTC
cdr3_aa: CASSLEGAYNEQFF
clone_size: many
d_call: TRBD1
j_call: TRBJ2-1
v_call: TRBV5-1
cdr3_length: 14

cdr3_nt: TGTGCCATCAGCCTCGGGACGGGCTATGGCTACACCTTC
cdr3_aa: CAISLGTGYGYTF
clone_size: few
d_call: -
j_call: TRBJ1-2
v_call: TRBV10-3
cdr3_length: 13

cdr3_nt: TGTGCCAGCAGTGAAACAGGGGGCATATCCTACGAGCAGTACTTC
cdr3_aa: CASSETGGISYEQYF
clone_size: few
d_call: TRBD1
j_call: TRBJ2-7
v_call: TRBV6-1
cdr3_length: 15

cdr3_nt: TGTGCCAGCAACACAGCAACTAATGAAAAACTGTTTTTT
cdr3_aa: CASNTATNEKLFF
clone_size: -
d_call: -
j_call: TRBJ1-4
v_call: TRBV3-1
cdr3_length: 13

cdr3_nt: TGTGCCAGCGCCCAGAGCACCGAACGTCAGCCCCAGCATTTT
cdr3_aa: CASAQSTERQPQHF
clone_size: few
d_call: -
j_call: TRBJ1-5
v_call: TRBV6-2/TRBV6-3
cdr3_length: 14

cdr3_nt: TGTGCCAGCAGCTCCTGGGGGACGGGGCTCTCTGGGGCCAACGTCCTGACTTTC
cdr3_aa: CASSSWGTGLSGANVLTF
clone_size: -
d_call: -
j_call: TRBJ2-6
v_call: TRBV7-6
cdr3_length: 18

cdr3_nt: TGTGCCAGCAGTCAAACTGAGGGAACACCCCGAGCTTTCTTT
cdr3_aa: CASSQTEGTPRAFF
clone_size: -
d_call: -
j_call: TRBJ1-1
v_call: TRBV6-1
cdr3_length: 14

cdr3_nt: TGTGCCAGCAGCCCCCCCCCCTCGGGGTACGAGCAGTACTTC
cdr3_aa: CASSPPPSGYEQYF
clone_size: few
d_call: -
j_call: TRBJ2-7
v_call: TRBV7-9
cdr3_length: 14

cdr3_nt: TGTGCCAGTAGTATCGGGACTGCCAATGAGCAGTTCTTC
cdr3_aa: CASSIGTANEQFF
clone_size: many
d_call: -
j_call: TRBJ2-1
v_call: TRBV19
cdr3_length: 13

cdr3_nt: TGTGCCAGCAGTTTAGTGGGCACAGGTAACACTGAAGCTTTCTTT
cdr3_aa: CASSLVGTGNTEAFF
clone_size: -
d_call: -
j_call: TRBJ1-1
v_call: TRBV12-3/TRBV12-4
cdr3_length: 15

cdr3_nt: TGCGCCAGCAGCTTGGACAGGGACCCCCTCTACGAGCAGTACTTC
cdr3_aa: CASSLDRDPLYEQYF
clone_size: few
d_call: -
j_call: TRBJ2-7
v_call: TRBV5-1
cdr3_length: 15